These 18 T cell receptor beta chains share one sample of origin, sequenced in a study of T cell repertoires in cytomegalovirus infection. Using its own MiXCR run on the reads, TCRdb lists one record per CDR3 protein. The sample comprises about 260,000 distinct CDR3 sequences, around 13% of which are singletons, and around 8.1% rests with the top ten. The specimen was PBMCs. These receptors all come from a human donor in good health (CMV status not recorded). Some clones in this sample may be carry-over from other donors' samples.

This clonotype was seen repeatedly, ten times or more. This chain joins TRBV11-3 and TRBJ2-2; TRBD2 matches 7 bases. This CDR3 region has 13 residues. V shed 8 bases and J 4 bases; nucleotides not matched to a gene: 4. Germline V gives CDR1 SGHNT, CDR2 YENEEA. The CDR3 DNA sequence: TGTGCCAGCGGGGGGGGTGGCACCGGGGAGCTGTTTTTT. As protein: CASGGGGTGELFF.

Comments on this clonotype: This may be a read error: a much more frequent sequence differs by one nucleotide. The genes are TRBV14 and TRBJ1-2; D not certain. The V end lost 7 bases, the J end lost 2 bases, and 17 bases lay between the germline ends. The CDR3 runs to 15 residues. CDR1 SGHDN and CDR2 FVKESK come from the germline V gene. The CDR3 here is CASTPSAQWNYGYTF. DNA for the CDR3: TGTGCCAGCACTCCGTCGGCCCAGTGGAACTATGGCTACACCTTC.

The chain employs TRBV25-1 and TRBJ2-7; 11 bases fit TRBD1. With 0 bases clipped from V and 6 bases from J, the junction kept 4 bases outside the gene matches. Germline lookup yields CDR1 MGHDK and CDR2 SYGVNS. CDR3 length: 15 residues. CDR3 in amino acids: CASSEYGDRGGEQYF. CDR3 coding DNA: TGTGCCAGCAGTGAATATGGGGACAGGGGGGGCGAGCAGTACTTC.

This clonotype was observed at least ten times. The chain joins TRBV7-2 to TRBJ2-7, with unresolved D. The CDR3 runs 14 residues. CDR1 and CDR2 (germline): SGHTA, FQGNSA. The ends were cut back, 1 base at V and 4 bases at J, with 11 bases in the middle. The CDR3 region is CASSLVGILYEQYF. The CDR3 DNA follows: TGTGCCAGCAGCTTAGTGGGGATCTTATACGAGCAGTACTTC.

The chain has TRBV9 and TRBJ1-5; tentatively, D is TRBD1 (6 bases). This CDR3 has 14 residues. V shed 4 bases and J shed 5 bases, with 13 bases lying between them. CDR1 SGDLS and CDR2 YYNGEE come from the germline V gene. In nucleotides, the CDR3 is TGTGCCAGCAGCCTATCGGGGGCAGATCAGCCCCAGCATTTT. Its translation: CASSLSGADQPQHF.

This clonotype came up many times. CDR3 coding DNA: TGTGCCAGCAGCTTAAATGAGGGGGGAAACACCATATATTTT. Its protein is CASSLNEGGNTIYF. This chain connects TRBV7-2 to TRBJ1-3, with D perhaps TRBD1 (5 bases). Germline V gene data show CDR1 as SGHTA and CDR2 as FQGNSA. V was pared by 2 bases and J by 4 bases, with 9 bases between. This CDR3 spans 14 amino acids.

CDR3 sequence reads: CASRSPGAQETQYF. CDR3 nucleotide sequence: TGTGCCAGCAGGTCCCCGGGGGCTCAAGAGACCCAGTACTTC. The J gene is TRBJ2-5, the V gene TRBV6-6, with D tentatively TRBD1 or TRBD2 (6 bases each). CDR1 MNHNY and CDR2 SVGAGI come from the germline V gene (reference sequence). This CDR3 has 14 residues. V lost 6 bases, J lost 2 bases, and 13 bases lay in between.

This clonotype was seen at least ten times. V usage is TRBV20-1 and J usage is TRBJ1-3, with 7 bases that match TRBD1. CDR3 length: 13 amino acids. Per the germline V gene, CDR1 is DFQATT and CDR2 is SNEGSKA (reference sequence). V shed 5 bases, J shed 3 bases, and the junction held 4 bases outside the gene matches. This chain's CDR3 is CSAPTGVGNTIYF. DNA of the CDR3: TGCAGTGCTCCCACAGGGGTTGGAAACACCATATATTTT.

This chain connects TRBV5-4 to TRBJ2-1, with TRBD2 matching over 8 bases. The CDR3 is 13 amino acids. Germline V gene data show CDR1 as SGHNT and CDR2 as YYREEE (reference sequence). Trimming at V came to 4 bases and at J to 5 bases, leaving 2 bases not matched to a gene. The CDR3 DNA follows: TGTGCCAGCAGCCGGGGGGGGAACAATGAGCAGTTCTTC. The encoded protein is CASSRGGNNEQFF.

The gene calls are TRBV20-1 and TRBJ2-7; 7 positions agree with TRBD1. This CDR3 spans 13 amino acids. J lost 3 bases, V lost 6 bases, and 8 bases had no gene match. Germline-derived CDR1 and CDR2 are DFQATT and SNEGSKA (reference sequence). CDR3 DNA: TGCAGTGCAAGCCCTTACAGGGGCTACGAGCAGTACTTC. This codes for CSASPYRGYEQYF.

In its sample, this clonotype was seen many times. The J gene is TRBJ2-5, the V gene TRBV7-2; D gene ambiguous. Germline CDR1 SGHTA, CDR2 FQGNSA. The CDR3 runs to 13 residues. The V end lost 3 bases, the J end lost 3 bases, and 8 bases lay between the germline ends. The CDR3 DNA reads TGTGCCAGCAGCTTCCAGCGAGAAGAGACCCAGTACTTC. It specifies CASSFQREETQYF.

This clonotype was counted at least ten times. The chain links TRBV7-2 to TRBJ1-6; D is uncertain. This CDR3 has 12 amino acids. V dropped 3 bases and J dropped 7 bases, with 4 bases sitting between them. Germline V lookup: CDR1 SGHTA, CDR2 FQGNSA. Written as DNA, the CDR3 is TGTGCCAGCAGCTTGCCGAATTCACCCCTCCACTTT. Encoded protein: CASSLPNSPLHF.

This clonotype showed up many times. V gene TRBV6-1 combines with J gene TRBJ2-3; D is undetermined. Between the trimmed V and J ends, which lost 8 bases and 4 bases, there was a span of 13 bases. Germline V gene data show CDR1 as MNHNS and CDR2 as SASEGT. The CDR3 covers 13 residues. The CDR3 DNA reads TGTGCCAGCCGGGCCTTCAACGCAGATACGCAGTATTTT. The encoded protein is CASRAFNADTQYF.

The J gene is TRBJ1-1, the V gene TRBV7-9; no clear D. The CDR3 extends over 13 amino acids. Deletions cut 8 bases from V and 0 bases from J, with 10 bases between. The germline CDR1 and CDR2 sequences are SEHNR and FQNEAQ (reference sequence). The CDR3 reads CASEGPMNTEAFF. The CDR3 DNA follows: TGTGCCAGCGAGGGCCCCATGAACACTGAAGCTTTCTTT.

This clonotype has only a few counts. The rearrangement uses TRBV6-1 and TRBJ1-2; D remains unclear. CDR1 is MNHNS and CDR2 is SASEGT in the germline V gene. V lost 2 bases and J 0 bases, leaving 7 bases between the germline ends. The CDR3 spans 14 residues. The CDR3 loop is CASSEITANYGYTF. For the CDR3, the DNA is TGTGCCAGCAGTGAAATAACGGCTAACTATGGCTACACCTTC.

This clonotype turned up a few times. The chain combines TRBV5-1 with TRBJ1-1; no firm D call. The CDR3 loop spans 13 amino acids. V lost 5 bases to trimming and J lost 0 bases, with 8 bases between them. CDR1 is SGHRS and CDR2 is YFSETQ in the germline V gene. CDR3 coding DNA: TGCGCCAGCAGGTCCCCAGTGAACACTGAAGCTTTCTTT. Its translation: CASRSPVNTEAFF.

This clonotype appeared many times. This chain links TRBV29-1 with TRBJ2-3; D might be TRBD1 (5 bases). There are 12 residues in the CDR3. Germline CDR1 and CDR2: SQVTM and ANQGSEA. The V end was cut by 4 bases, the J end by 4 bases, with 9 bases between. In nucleotides, the CDR3 is TGCAGCGTTGCACAGGTTCCAGATACGCAGTATTTT. This sequence encodes CSVAQVPDTQYF.

In this sample, this clonotype turned up many times. The chain combines TRBV7-3 with TRBJ1-1, with D uncertain. CDR1 is SGHTA and CDR2 is FQGTGA in the germline V gene. The CDR3 consists of 14 residues. Trimming took off 4 bases at V and 8 bases at J, with 17 bases between the two ends. Here the CDR3 reads CASSSTGRRHEAFF. The CDR3, as DNA: TGTGCCAGCAGCTCAACCGGACGGCGACACGAAGCTTTCTTT.